The sequence of this T cell receptor (beta chain) was determined in a study of T cell changes during pregnancy in multiple sclerosis. Method: immunoSEQ multiplex PCR; TCRdb's copy keeps in-frame clones and lacks some. This sample has some 70,000 clones; approximately 92% occur once, and the top ten carry roughly 2.1%. Trimming pared 6 bases from V and 4 bases from J, leaving 13 bases between. The CDR3 has 14 amino acids. The germline V gene has CDR1 MDHEN and CDR2 SYDVKM. The source material was peripheral blood, sampled in the second trimester of pregnancy. This chain uses TRBV28 with TRBJ1-5; tentatively, D is TRBD1 (5 bases). This receptor was identified in a female donor in good health, enrolled as a control in a pregnancy study. The CDR3 DNA reads TGTGCCAGCAGAGGGGCCCTTCGAAATCAGCCCCAGCATTTT. Encoded protein: CASRGALRNQPQHF. The variable domain in full, with the rest retrieved from reference TRBV28 and TRBJ1-5, is DVKVTQSSRYLVKRTGEKVFLECVQDMDHENMFWYRQDPGLGLRLIYFSYDVKMKEKGDIPEGYSVSREKKERFSLILESASTNQTSMYLCASRGALRNQPQHFGDGTRLSIL.